This TCR beta chain was identified in a study of blood T cell repertoires in COVID-19. Study-wide background: Nucleic acid was either cDNA or gDNA, and it came from T cells, B-cell-depleted T cells, or PBMCs.

The CDR3 has 19 amino acids. Losses at the gene ends were 5 bases for V and 1 base for J; bases not matched to a gene: 13. The germline V gene encodes CDR1 SGHKS and CDR2 YYEKEE (reference sequence). Here immunoSEQ multiplex PCR was the method, and the copy in TCRdb shows in-frame clones only, minus some. Here the sample spans under 350,000 clones, 86% being singletons. The count of this clone is one. Participants' own reports of clinical history determined their cohort assignment. The clonotype originates from a woman aged 40 to 55 with acute COVID-19. V usage is TRBV5-5 and J usage is TRBJ1-4, with 11 positions matching TRBD1. Sequencing was done on a sample of PBMCs or T cells enriched from blood (not recorded which). The CDR3 nucleotides are TGTGCCAGCAGTTGGCCGGACAGGGGGCATCTCGGAACTAATGAAAAACTGTTTTTT. Translating gives CASSWPDRGHLGTNEKLFF.